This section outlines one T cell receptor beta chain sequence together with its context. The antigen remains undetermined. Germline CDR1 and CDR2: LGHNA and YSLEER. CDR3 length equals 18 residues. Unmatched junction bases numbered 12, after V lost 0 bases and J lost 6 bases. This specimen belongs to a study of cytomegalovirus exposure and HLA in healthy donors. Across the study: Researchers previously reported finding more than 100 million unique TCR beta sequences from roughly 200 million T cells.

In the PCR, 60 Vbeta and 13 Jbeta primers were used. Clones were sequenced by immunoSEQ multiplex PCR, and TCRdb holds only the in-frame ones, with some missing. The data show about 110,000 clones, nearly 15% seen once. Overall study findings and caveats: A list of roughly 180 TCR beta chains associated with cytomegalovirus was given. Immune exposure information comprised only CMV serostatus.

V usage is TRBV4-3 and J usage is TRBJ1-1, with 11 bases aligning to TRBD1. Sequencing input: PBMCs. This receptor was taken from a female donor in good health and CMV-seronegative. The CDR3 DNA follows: TGCGCCAGCAGCCAAGATCTTAGGACAGGGGGCTTTTATTCTGAAGCTTTCTTT. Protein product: CASSQDLRTGGFYSEAFF.